Detailed here is one T cell receptor beta chain. Antigen specificity is unknown. This specimen comes from a study of T-cell memory formation after mild COVID-19. The study, taken as a whole, reports: Later expanders leaned toward CD4+, whereas clones contracting from day 15 to 85 were balanced CD4/CD8. Prior to infection, memory already included some responding clones, suggesting cross-reactive memory joined. Specificity for SARS-CoV-2 was not confirmed among the second-wave clones peaking on day 37.

TCRdb re-called the 5' RACE reads through MiXCR, storing one row per CDR3 protein. The data show some 350,000 distinct CDR3 sequences, 10% to 15% seen once. What was sequenced was PBMCs or a T cell subset sorted from them (not recorded which). The TCR sequence derives from a man younger than 35 who had mild COVID-19 (a few samples of this study predate the infection). Cell type and time point are not known.

CDR3 sequence reads: CATSRDQEASYEQYF. CDR3 nucleotide sequence: TGTGCCACCAGCAGAGATCAGGAGGCATCCTACGAGCAGTACTTC. This rearrangement joins TRBV15 to TRBJ2-7; D may be TRBD2 (5 bases). Germline-derived CDR1 and CDR2 are LNHNV and YYDKDF (reference sequence). V was clipped by 0 bases and J by 1 base, with 10 bases between them. The CDR3 runs 15 residues. The full variable domain, with the rest looked up from reference TRBV15 and TRBJ2-7, is DAMVIQNPRYQVTQFGKPVTLSCSQTLNHNVMYWYQQKSSQAPKLLFHYYDKDFNNEADTPDNFQSRRPNTSFCFLDIRSPGLGDTAMYLCATSRDQEASYEQYFGPGTRLTVT.